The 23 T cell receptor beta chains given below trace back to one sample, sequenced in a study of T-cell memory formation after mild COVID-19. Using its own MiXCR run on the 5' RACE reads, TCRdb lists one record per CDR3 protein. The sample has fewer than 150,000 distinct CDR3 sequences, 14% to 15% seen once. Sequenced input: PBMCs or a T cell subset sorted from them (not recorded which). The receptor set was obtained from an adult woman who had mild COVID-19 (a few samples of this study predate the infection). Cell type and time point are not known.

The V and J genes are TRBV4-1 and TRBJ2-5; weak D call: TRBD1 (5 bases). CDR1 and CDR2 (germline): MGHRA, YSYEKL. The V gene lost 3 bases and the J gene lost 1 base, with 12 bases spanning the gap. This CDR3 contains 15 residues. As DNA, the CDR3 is TGCGCCAGCAGCCACCCCGGACAAGGCCAAGAGACCCAGTACTTC. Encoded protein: CASSHPGQGQETQYF.

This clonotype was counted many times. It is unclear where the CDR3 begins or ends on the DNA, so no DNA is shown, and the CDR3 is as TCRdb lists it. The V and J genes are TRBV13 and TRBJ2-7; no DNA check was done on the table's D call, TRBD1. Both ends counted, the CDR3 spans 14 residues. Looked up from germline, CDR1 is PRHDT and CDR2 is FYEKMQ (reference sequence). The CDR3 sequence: CASSNQVALGAMYF.

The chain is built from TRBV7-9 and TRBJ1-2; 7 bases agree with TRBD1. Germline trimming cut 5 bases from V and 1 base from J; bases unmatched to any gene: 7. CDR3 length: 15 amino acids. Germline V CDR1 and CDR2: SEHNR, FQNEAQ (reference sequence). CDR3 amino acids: CASSKGTVVNYGYTF. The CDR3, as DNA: TGTGCCAGCAGCAAAGGGACAGTTGTTAACTATGGCTACACCTTC.

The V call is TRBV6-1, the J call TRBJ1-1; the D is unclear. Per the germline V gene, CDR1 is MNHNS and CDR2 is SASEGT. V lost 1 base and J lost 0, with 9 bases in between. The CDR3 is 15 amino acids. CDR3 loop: CASSEGGLLNTEAFF. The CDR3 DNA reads TGTGCCAGCAGTGAAGGGGGTTTGCTGAACACTGAAGCTTTCTTT.

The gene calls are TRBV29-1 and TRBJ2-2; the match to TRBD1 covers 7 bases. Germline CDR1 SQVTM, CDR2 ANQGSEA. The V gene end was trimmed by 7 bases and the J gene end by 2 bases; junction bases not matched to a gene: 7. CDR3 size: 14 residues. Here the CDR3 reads CSAPTGRNTGELFF. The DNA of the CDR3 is TGCAGCGCCCCGACAGGGCGCAACACCGGGGAGCTGTTTTTT.

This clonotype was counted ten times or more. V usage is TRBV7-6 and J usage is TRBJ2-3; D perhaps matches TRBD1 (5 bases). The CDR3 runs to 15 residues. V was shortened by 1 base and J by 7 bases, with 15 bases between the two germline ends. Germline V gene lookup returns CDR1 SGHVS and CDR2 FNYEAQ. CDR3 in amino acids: CASSLGSQGPYTQYF. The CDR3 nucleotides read TGTGCCAGCAGCTTAGGGAGCCAGGGCCCTTATACGCAGTATTTT.

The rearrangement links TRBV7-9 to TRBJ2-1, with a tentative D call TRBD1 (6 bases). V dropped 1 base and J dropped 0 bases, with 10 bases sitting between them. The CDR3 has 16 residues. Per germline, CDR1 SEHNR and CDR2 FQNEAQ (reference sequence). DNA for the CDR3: TGTGCCAGCAGCTTAGAGGGGACAAGCTCCTACAATGAGCAGTTCTTC. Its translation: CASSLEGTSSYNEQFF. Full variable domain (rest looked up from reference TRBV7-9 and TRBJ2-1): DTGVSQNPRHKITKRGQNVTFRCDPISEHNRLYWYRQTLGQGPEFLTYFQNEAQLEKSRLLSDRFSAERPKGSFSTLEIQRTEQGDSAMYLCASSLEGTSSYNEQFFGPGTRLTVL.

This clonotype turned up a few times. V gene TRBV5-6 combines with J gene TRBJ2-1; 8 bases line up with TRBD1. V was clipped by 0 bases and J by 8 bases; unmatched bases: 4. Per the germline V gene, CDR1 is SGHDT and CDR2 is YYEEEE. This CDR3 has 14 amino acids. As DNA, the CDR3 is TGTGCCAGCAGCTTGGGACAGGGGTATTATGAGCAGTTCTTC. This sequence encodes CASSLGQGYYEQFF. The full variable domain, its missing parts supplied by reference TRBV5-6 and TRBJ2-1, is DAGVTQSPTHLIKTRGQQVTLRCSPKSGHDTVSWYQQALGQGPQFIFQYYEEEERQRGNFPDRFSGHQFPNYSSELNVNALLLGDSALYLCASSLGQGYYEQFFGPGTRLTVL.

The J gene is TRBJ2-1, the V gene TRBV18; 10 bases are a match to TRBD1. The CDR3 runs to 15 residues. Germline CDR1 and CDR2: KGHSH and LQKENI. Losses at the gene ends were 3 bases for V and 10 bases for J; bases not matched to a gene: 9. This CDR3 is CASSPSGTGDREQFF. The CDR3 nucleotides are TGTGCCAGCTCACCGTCCGGGACAGGGGATCGGGAGCAGTTCTTC.

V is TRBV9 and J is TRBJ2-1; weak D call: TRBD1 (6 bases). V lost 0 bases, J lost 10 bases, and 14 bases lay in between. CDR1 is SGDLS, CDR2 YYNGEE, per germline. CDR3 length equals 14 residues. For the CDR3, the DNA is TGTGCCAGCAGCGTAGACAACAGGGTAAGCGAGCAGTTCTTC. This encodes CASSVDNRVSEQFF.

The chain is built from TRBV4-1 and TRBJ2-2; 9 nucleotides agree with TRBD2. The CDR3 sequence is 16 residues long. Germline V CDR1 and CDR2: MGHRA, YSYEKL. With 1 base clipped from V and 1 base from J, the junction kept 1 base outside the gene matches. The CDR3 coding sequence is TGCGCCAGCAGCCAAGGAGCGGGGGGGAACACCGGGGAGCTGTTTTTT. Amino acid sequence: CASSQGAGGNTGELFF.

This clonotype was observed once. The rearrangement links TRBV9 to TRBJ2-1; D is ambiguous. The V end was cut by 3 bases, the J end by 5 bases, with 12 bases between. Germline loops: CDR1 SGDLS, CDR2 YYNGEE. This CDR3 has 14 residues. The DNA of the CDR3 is TGTGCCAGCAGCGAAGTCCCCGGGCACAATGAGCAGTTCTTC. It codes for CASSEVPGHNEQFF. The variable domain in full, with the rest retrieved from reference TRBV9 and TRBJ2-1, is DSGVTQTPKHLITATGQRVTLRCSPRSGDLSVYWYQQSLDQGLQFLIQYYNGEERAKGNILERFSAQQFPDLHSELNLSSLELGDSALYFCASSEVPGHNEQFFGPGTRLTVL.

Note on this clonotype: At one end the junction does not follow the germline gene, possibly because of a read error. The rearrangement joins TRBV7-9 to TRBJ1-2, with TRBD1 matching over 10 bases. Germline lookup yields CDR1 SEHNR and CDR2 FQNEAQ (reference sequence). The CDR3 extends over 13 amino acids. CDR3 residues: CASSQDPGQGSIF. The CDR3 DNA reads TGTGCCAGCAGCCAAGACCCGGGACAGGGGTCCATCTTC.

CDR3 DNA: TGTGCCAGCAGCTCAGGACCAACCGACACAGATACGCAGTATTTT. Translated, it gives CASSSGPTDTDTQYF. The chain uses TRBV5-5 and TRBJ2-3, with no clear D. Germline V gene data show CDR1 as SGHKS and CDR2 as YYEKEE (reference sequence). Trimming took 3 bases from V and 2 from J, leaving 13 bases between them. CDR3 length: 15 amino acids.

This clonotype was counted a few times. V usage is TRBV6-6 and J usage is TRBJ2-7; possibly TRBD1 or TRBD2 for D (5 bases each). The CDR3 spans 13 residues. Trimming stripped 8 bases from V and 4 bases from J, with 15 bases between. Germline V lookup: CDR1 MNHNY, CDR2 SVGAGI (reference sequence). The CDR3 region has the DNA TGTGCCAGCGGCAGAGGGGCGTCGTACGAGCAGTACTTC. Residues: CASGRGASYEQYF.

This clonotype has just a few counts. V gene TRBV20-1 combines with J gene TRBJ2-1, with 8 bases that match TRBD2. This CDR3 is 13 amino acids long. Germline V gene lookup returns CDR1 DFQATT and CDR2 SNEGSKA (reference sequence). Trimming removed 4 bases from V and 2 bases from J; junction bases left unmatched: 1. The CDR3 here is CSANGGAYNEQFF. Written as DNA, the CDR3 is TGCAGTGCTAACGGGGGGGCCTACAATGAGCAGTTCTTC.

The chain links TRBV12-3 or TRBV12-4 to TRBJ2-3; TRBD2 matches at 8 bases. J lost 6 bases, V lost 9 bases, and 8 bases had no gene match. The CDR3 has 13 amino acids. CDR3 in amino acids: CASRTSWADTQYF. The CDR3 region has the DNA TGTGCCAGTCGGACTAGCTGGGCCGATACGCAGTATTTT.

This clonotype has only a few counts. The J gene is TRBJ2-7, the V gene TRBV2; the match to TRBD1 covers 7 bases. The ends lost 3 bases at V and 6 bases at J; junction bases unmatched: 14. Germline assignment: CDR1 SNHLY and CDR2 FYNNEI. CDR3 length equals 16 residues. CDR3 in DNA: TGTGCCAGCAGTGACCCGCGGAGACAGGGTTCGGGCGAGCAGTACTTC. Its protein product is CASSDPRRQGSGEQYF.

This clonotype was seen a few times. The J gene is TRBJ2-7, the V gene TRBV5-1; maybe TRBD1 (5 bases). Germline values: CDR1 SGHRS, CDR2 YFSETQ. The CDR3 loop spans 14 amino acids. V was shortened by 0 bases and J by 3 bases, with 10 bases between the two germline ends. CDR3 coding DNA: TGCGCCAGCAGCTTGGACACGCAGGGCTACGAGCAGTACTTC. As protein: CASSLDTQGYEQYF.

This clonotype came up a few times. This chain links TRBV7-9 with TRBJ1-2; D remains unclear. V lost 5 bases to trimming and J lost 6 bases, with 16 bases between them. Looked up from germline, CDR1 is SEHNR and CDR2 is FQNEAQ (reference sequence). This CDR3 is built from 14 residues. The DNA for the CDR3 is TGTGCCAGCAGCCCGGCAGCACGAACGAATGGCTACACCTTC. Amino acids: CASSPAARTNGYTF.

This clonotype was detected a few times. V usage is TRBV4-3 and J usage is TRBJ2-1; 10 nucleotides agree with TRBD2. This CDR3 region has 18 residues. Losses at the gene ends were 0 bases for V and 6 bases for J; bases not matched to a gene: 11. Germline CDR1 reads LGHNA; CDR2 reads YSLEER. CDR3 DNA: TGCGCCAGCAGCCAAGATCCAGGTACCCTAGCGGGAGTCAATGAGCAGTTCTTC. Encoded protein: CASSQDPGTLAGVNEQFF.

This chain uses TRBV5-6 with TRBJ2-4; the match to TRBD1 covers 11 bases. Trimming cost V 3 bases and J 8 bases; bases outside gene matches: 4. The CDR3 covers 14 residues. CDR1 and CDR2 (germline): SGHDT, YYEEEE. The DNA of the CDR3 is TGTGCCAGCAGCTATGGACAGGGGGCGGACATTCAGTACTTC. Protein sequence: CASSYGQGADIQYF.

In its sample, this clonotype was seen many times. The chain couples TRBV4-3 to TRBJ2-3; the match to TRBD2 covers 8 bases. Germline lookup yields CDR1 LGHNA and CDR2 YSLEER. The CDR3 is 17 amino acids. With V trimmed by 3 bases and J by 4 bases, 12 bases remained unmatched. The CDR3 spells CASSHLLAETGADTQYF. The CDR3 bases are TGCGCCAGCAGCCACTTACTAGCGGAGACGGGGGCAGATACGCAGTATTTT.